The 25 T cell receptor beta chains below were found in one sample sequenced in a study of blood T cell repertoires in COVID-19 (dated by TCRdb to the early 2020s). Libraries were constructed by the immunoSEQ multiplex PCR assay. As stored in TCRdb, this immuneACCESS dataset retains in-frame rearrangements with V and J assigned. A fraction of the clones does not appear; measured against another copy, unresolved V genes explain less than half of the discrepancy, and the remainder lacks a known reason. Here the sample has about 140,000 clones; approximately 79% occur a single time. The top ten constitute roughly 2.9% of the sample. The specimen was PBMCs or T cells enriched from blood (not recorded which). These receptors were collected from a woman aged 45 to 65 who had recovered from COVID-19.

The rearrangement links TRBV6-5 to TRBJ1-4, with D perhaps matching TRBD1 (6 bases). Trimming took off 5 bases at V and 14 bases at J, with 21 bases between the two ends. Germline assignment: CDR1 MNHEY and CDR2 SVGAGI. The CDR3 extends over 14 amino acids. DNA for the CDR3: TGTGCCAGCAGTCCACAGGGAGGGTTGGTTCGTCTGTTTTTT. Encoded protein: CASSPQGGLVRLFF.

V is TRBV19 and J is TRBJ1-2, with no clear D. Germline values: CDR1 LNHDA, CDR2 SQIVND (reference sequence). The CDR3 sequence is 14 residues long. The germline V and J ends were trimmed by 7 bases and 2 bases, with 14 bases remaining between them. The DNA of the CDR3 is TGTGCCAGTAAAAGGAGCGGAGGCAACTATGGCTACACCTTC. This encodes CASKRSGGNYGYTF.

The chain couples TRBV7-8 to TRBJ1-5; TRBD1 agrees at 7 bases. Germline-derived CDR1 and CDR2 are SGHVS and FQNEAQ. The J segment lost 4 bases and the V segment lost 5 bases, leaving 5 bases of the junction unmatched. CDR3 length: 14 amino acids. CDR3 region: CASSRRGRNQPQHF. DNA of the CDR3: TGTGCCAGCAGCCGCAGGGGGAGAAATCAGCCCCAGCATTTT. Drawing the rest from reference TRBV7-8 and TRBJ1-5, the complete variable domain is GAGVSQSPRYKVAKRGQDVALRCDPISGHVSLFWYQQALGQGPEFLTYFQNEAQLDKSGLPSDRFFAERPEGSVSTLKIQRTQQEDSAVYLCASSRRGRNQPQHFGDGTRLSIL.

This chain joins TRBV7-8 and TRBJ2-1, with TRBD2 identical over 7 bases. CDR3 length: 15 residues. Losses at the gene ends were 2 bases for V and 5 bases for J; bases not matched to a gene: 6. Germline values: CDR1 SGHVS, CDR2 FQNEAQ. CDR3 in amino acids: CASSLSLAENNEQFF. CDR3 nucleotides: TGTGCCAGCAGCTTAAGCCTAGCGGAAAACAATGAGCAGTTCTTC.

Written as DNA, the CDR3 is TGTGCCAGCAGCTCGCAGGTGGCCGGGGAGCTGTTTTTT. Translating it yields CASSSQVAGELFF. This sequence joins TRBV7-7 and TRBJ2-2; D remains ambiguous. Trimming took off 4 bases at V and 6 bases at J, with 9 bases between the two ends. Germline V gene sequence: CDR1 SSHAT, CDR2 FNYEAQ (reference sequence). CDR3 length: 13 residues.

This clone was recorded only once. The genes are TRBV7-3 and TRBJ2-1, with 7 bases aligning to TRBD1. The CDR3 consists of 15 residues. V lost 4 bases, J lost 7 bases, and 10 bases stayed unmatched. Germline assignment: CDR1 SGHTA and CDR2 FQGTGA. The CDR3 DNA reads as TGTGCCAGCAGCTCCGACAGGGAGTCTATGAATGAGCAGTTCTTC. It yields the protein CASSSDRESMNEQFF.

The chain links TRBV3-1 (or the pseudogene TRBV3-2) to TRBJ2-3; 7 bases are a match to TRBD2. Germline values: CDR1 LGHDT, CDR2 YNNKEL (reference sequence). With 3 bases clipped from V and 8 bases from J, the junction kept 5 bases outside the gene matches. The CDR3 extends over 13 amino acids. CDR3 in DNA: TGTGCCAGCAGCCAGACATTAGCGGGTACGCAGTATTTT. Protein: CASSQTLAGTQYF.

The chain is built from TRBV30 and TRBJ1-3; D not certain. The CDR3 is made up of 13 amino acids. Per germline, CDR1 GTSNPN and CDR2 SVGIG (reference sequence). V lost 4 bases to trimming and J lost 2 bases, with 9 bases between them. CDR3 sequence: CAWNPGTGNTIYF. Here the CDR3 DNA reads TGTGCCTGGAATCCGGGGACTGGAAACACCATATATTTT.

This chain uses TRBV28 with TRBJ2-1; possibly TRBD1 for D (6 bases). The CDR3 is 15 residues long. Looked up from germline, CDR1 is MDHEN and CDR2 is SYDVKM. V was shortened by 6 bases and J by 0 bases, with 12 bases between the two germline ends. CDR3 coding DNA: TGTGCCAGCAGCTCCCGGGACACCTCCTACAATGAGCAGTTCTTC. It yields the protein CASSSRDTSYNEQFF.

The gene calls are TRBV19 and TRBJ2-7, with 10 bases aligning to TRBD2. CDR1 is LNHDA and CDR2 is SQIVND in the germline V gene (reference sequence). This CDR3 has 17 amino acids. After removal of 1 base from V and 1 base from J, the junction contained 7 bases not matched to a gene. CDR3 amino acids: CASSIALTSGASYEQYF. The CDR3 DNA is TGTGCCAGTAGTATAGCCTTAACTAGCGGGGCATCCTACGAGCAGTACTTC.

This chain connects TRBV19 to TRBJ1-1; D not resolved. V was trimmed by 8 bases and J by 3 bases, leaving 10 bases between them. Germline V gene lookup returns CDR1 LNHDA and CDR2 SQIVND (reference sequence). The CDR3 runs 12 residues. CDR3 residues: CASGSTYTEAFF. CDR3 in DNA: TGTGCCAGTGGGAGCACCTACACTGAAGCTTTCTTT.

This rearrangement joins TRBV7-2 to TRBJ1-1, with D possibly TRBD1 on 5 matching bases. This CDR3 has 14 residues. The germline V and J ends were trimmed by 6 bases and 1 base, with 12 bases remaining between them. The V gene's germline CDR1 is SGHTA and CDR2 FQGNSA. Here the CDR3 DNA reads TGTGCCAGCAGTCACCGGGACTGGAACACTGAAGCTTTCTTT. Protein product: CASSHRDWNTEAFF.

The rearrangement links TRBV12-3 or TRBV12-4 to TRBJ1-5, with TRBD1 as a possible D gene (6 bases). There are 13 residues in the CDR3. Trimming left V 8 bases short and J 5 bases short, with 13 bases between. CDR3 nucleotide sequence: TGTGCCAGCCGCCAGGGGCATGATCAGCCCCAGCATTTT. Its protein is CASRQGHDQPQHF.

The gene calls are TRBV3-1 (or the pseudogene TRBV3-2) and TRBJ1-5, with D perhaps matching TRBD1 (6 bases). CDR1 is LGHDT and CDR2 is YNNKEL in the germline V gene (reference sequence). The CDR3 runs to 15 residues. The V end was cut by 4 bases, the J end by 5 bases, with 15 bases between. The CDR3: CASSLQGINDQPQHF. As DNA, the CDR3 is TGTGCCAGCAGCCTTCAGGGGATCAATGATCAGCCCCAGCATTTT.

In nucleotides, the CDR3 is TGTGCCAGCAGTTTCCCACTAGCGGGGGCTGCAGATACGCAGTATTTT. It codes for CASSFPLAGAADTQYF. The chain employs TRBV6-2 or TRBV6-3 and TRBJ2-3; 11 bases agree with TRBD2. In germline, CDR1 is MNHEY, CDR2 SVGEGT. This CDR3 contains 16 residues. Unmatched junction bases numbered 7, after V lost 4 bases and J lost 4 bases.

The chain uses TRBV13 and TRBJ1-4; 7 bases are shared with TRBD1. From germline, CDR1 is PRHDT and CDR2 FYEKMQ (reference sequence). The CDR3 length is 14 residues. After removal of 3 bases from V and 6 bases from J, the junction contained 4 bases not matched to a gene. The CDR3 bases are TGTGCCAGCAGCTTTGGAGGGGGCCATGAAAAACTGTTTTTT. This sequence encodes CASSFGGGHEKLFF.

This rearrangement joins TRBV19 to TRBJ1-5; D uncertain. Germline CDR1 reads LNHDA; CDR2 reads SQIVND (reference sequence). There are 13 residues in the CDR3. Trimming left V 8 bases short and J 5 bases short, with 13 bases between. As DNA, the CDR3 is TGTGCCAGTTCTCCGGGGTGGGATCAGCCCCAGCATTTT. This translates into CASSPGWDQPQHF.

J is TRBJ1-2 and V is TRBV7-2; D uncertain. Germline CDR1 is SGHTA and CDR2 is FQGNSA. V was pared by 1 base and J by 3 bases, with 12 bases between. This CDR3 comprises 15 residues. The CDR3 DNA reads as TGTGCCAGCAGCTTAGACGGCCGCGGGGACTATGGCTACACCTTC. This translates into CASSLDGRGDYGYTF.

The chain carries TRBV11-2 and TRBJ2-7; D ambiguous. Germline V lookup: CDR1 SGHAT, CDR2 FQNNGV. The V gene lost 5 bases and the J gene lost 3 bases, with 11 bases spanning the gap. The length of the CDR3 is 13 residues. The CDR3 spells CASSHGPLYEQYF. The CDR3 DNA reads as TGTGCCAGCAGCCATGGGCCTCTCTACGAGCAGTACTTC.

The chain has TRBV9 and TRBJ2-5, with 14 positions matching TRBD2. Germline V gives CDR1 SGDLS, CDR2 YYNGEE. The CDR3 has 17 amino acids. The V and J ends lost 4 bases and 4 bases, in that order; junction bases with no gene match: 9. CDR3 DNA: TGTGCCAGCAGCACGGGACTAGCGGGAGTGGGAGGAGAGACCCAGTACTTC. Translation: CASSTGLAGVGGETQYF.

The rearrangement links TRBV3-1 (or the pseudogene TRBV3-2) to TRBJ2-3; TRBD2 matches 10 bases. The CDR3 loop spans 16 amino acids. Unmatched junction bases numbered 4, after V lost 0 bases and J lost 4 bases. CDR1 LGHDT and CDR2 YNNKEL come from the germline V gene (reference sequence). CDR3 loop: CASSQDVGLAADTQYF. CDR3 nucleotides: TGTGCCAGCAGCCAAGATGTCGGACTAGCGGCAGATACGCAGTATTTT.

The chain's CDR3 is CASSTGGYNQPQHF. The DNA of the CDR3 is TGTGCCAGCAGTACTGGAGGGTACAATCAGCCCCAGCATTTT. This chain links TRBV28 with TRBJ1-5, with unresolved D. This CDR3 spans 14 amino acids. From germline, CDR1 is MDHEN and CDR2 SYDVKM. V lost 5 bases and J 3 bases, leaving 11 bases between the germline ends.

This chain links TRBV3-1 (or the pseudogene TRBV3-2) with TRBJ1-1; D is undetermined. Germline CDR1 reads LGHDT; CDR2 reads YNNKEL (reference sequence). The V end was cut by 1 base, the J end by 8 bases, with 11 bases between. The length of the CDR3 is 13 residues. CDR3 sequence reads: CASSQVGGKEAFF. DNA for the CDR3: TGTGCCAGCAGCCAAGTGGGAGGGAAAGAAGCTTTCTTT.

The rearrangement joins TRBV3-1 (or the pseudogene TRBV3-2) to TRBJ1-2; D gene ambiguous. CDR1 is LGHDT and CDR2 is YNNKEL in the germline V gene (reference sequence). This CDR3 region has 14 residues. Trimming shortened V by 5 bases and J by 4 bases, and 14 bases separated the two germline ends. The CDR3 DNA follows: TGTGCCAGCAGCGGTACATCCGGAGGCTATGGCTACACCTTC. It encodes CASSGTSGGYGYTF.

V gene TRBV3-1 (or the pseudogene TRBV3-2) combines with J gene TRBJ1-1; TRBD1 is a possible D gene (5 bases). Deletions cut 3 bases from V and 0 bases from J, with 17 bases between. Looked up from germline, CDR1 is LGHDT and CDR2 is YNNKEL (reference sequence). There are 17 residues in the CDR3. The CDR3 DNA sequence: TGTGCCAGCAGCCAGGATCCGAACAGGATACTGAACACTGAAGCTTTCTTT. Translated: CASSQDPNRILNTEAFF.